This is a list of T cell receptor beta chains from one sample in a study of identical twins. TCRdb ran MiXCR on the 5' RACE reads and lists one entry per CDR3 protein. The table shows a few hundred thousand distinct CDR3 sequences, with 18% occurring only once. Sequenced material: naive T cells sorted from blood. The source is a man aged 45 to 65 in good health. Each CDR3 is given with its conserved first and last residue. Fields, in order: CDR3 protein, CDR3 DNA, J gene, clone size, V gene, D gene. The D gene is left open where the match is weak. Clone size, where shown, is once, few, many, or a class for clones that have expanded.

cdr3_aa: CSVITGFGGNTIYF; cdr3_nt: TGCAGCGTCATAACAGGGTTCGGGGGAAACACCATATATTTT; j_call: TRBJ1-3; clone_size: few; v_call: TRBV29-1; d_call: NA
cdr3_aa: CAISDFGKNTGELFF; cdr3_nt: TGTGCCATCAGTGATTTCGGCAAGAACACCGGGGAGCTGTTTTTT; j_call: TRBJ2-2; clone_size: NA; v_call: TRBV10-3; d_call: NA
cdr3_aa: CSASGLAGGNIQYF; cdr3_nt: TGCAGTGCTAGTGGACTAGCGGGAGGAAACATTCAGTACTTC; j_call: TRBJ2-4; clone_size: many; v_call: TRBV20-1; d_call: TRBD2
cdr3_aa: CASSERSGNTIYF; cdr3_nt: TGTGCCAGCAGTGAACGTTCTGGAAACACCATATATTTT; j_call: TRBJ1-3; clone_size: NA; v_call: TRBV6-1; d_call: NA
cdr3_aa: CSARPGTVPYEQYF; cdr3_nt: TGCAGTGCTAGACCCGGGACGGTCCCCTACGAGCAGTACTTC; j_call: TRBJ2-7; clone_size: NA; v_call: TRBV20-1; d_call: NA
cdr3_aa: CASRPNTGFGYTF; cdr3_nt: TGTGCCAGCAGACCAAATACAGGGTTTGGCTACACCTTC; j_call: TRBJ1-2; clone_size: NA; v_call: TRBV13; d_call: NA
cdr3_aa: CASSESGTRLTGELFF; cdr3_nt: TGTGCCAGCAGCGAATCCGGGACTAGATTAACCGGGGAGCTGTTTTTT; j_call: TRBJ2-2; clone_size: few; v_call: TRBV5-6; d_call: TRBD2
cdr3_aa: CSVDGGLAGPYEQYF; cdr3_nt: TGCAGCGTTGATGGGGGGCTAGCGGGGCCGTACGAGCAGTACTTC; j_call: TRBJ2-7; clone_size: NA; v_call: TRBV29-1; d_call: TRBD2
cdr3_aa: CAWSWGPGNEQFF; cdr3_nt: TGTGCCTGGAGTTGGGGACCCGGGAATGAGCAGTTCTTC; j_call: TRBJ2-1; clone_size: NA; v_call: TRBV30; d_call: NA
cdr3_aa: CASSPTLGLKFYEQYF; cdr3_nt: TGTGCCAGCAGTCCGACTCTTGGACTAAAATTCTACGAGCAGTACTTC; j_call: TRBJ2-7; clone_size: NA; v_call: TRBV12-3/TRBV12-4; d_call: NA
cdr3_aa: CASSGAGGVDTQYF; cdr3_nt: TGTGCCAGCAGCGGAGCGGGAGGAGTAGATACGCAGTATTTT; j_call: TRBJ2-3; clone_size: NA; v_call: TRBV11-2; d_call: TRBD2
cdr3_aa: CASSQGWGSTGELFF; cdr3_nt: TGCGCCAGCAGCCAAGGATGGGGGAGCACCGGGGAGCTGTTTTTT; j_call: TRBJ2-2; clone_size: NA; v_call: TRBV4-3; d_call: NA
cdr3_aa: CASSKAGRAWYNEQFF; cdr3_nt: TGTGCCAGCAGCAAAGCGGGCAGGGCCTGGTACAATGAGCAGTTCTTC; j_call: TRBJ2-1; clone_size: NA; v_call: TRBV21-1; d_call: NA
cdr3_aa: CASSLEGDYGYTF; cdr3_nt: TGTGCCAGCAGCTTGGAAGGTGACTATGGCTACACCTTC; j_call: TRBJ1-2; clone_size: few; v_call: TRBV5-5; d_call: NA
cdr3_aa: CASSLAGLAGVYEQYF; cdr3_nt: TGTGCCAGCAGCTTGGCCGGACTAGCGGGAGTCTACGAGCAGTACTTC; j_call: TRBJ2-7; clone_size: few; v_call: TRBV5-6; d_call: TRBD2
cdr3_aa: CSDEGTGGGYTF; cdr3_nt: TGCAGCGACGAAGGGACAGGGGGTGGCTACACCTTC; j_call: TRBJ1-2; clone_size: NA; v_call: TRBV29-1; d_call: TRBD1
cdr3_aa: CATSRDRGGEQFF; cdr3_nt: TGTGCCACCAGCAGAGATCGGGGGGGTGAGCAGTTCTTC; j_call: TRBJ2-1; clone_size: few; v_call: TRBV15; d_call: TRBD2
cdr3_aa: CASSPLRDRTMPTDTQYF; cdr3_nt: TGCGCCAGCAGCCCGTTAAGGGACCGCACAATGCCCACAGATACGCAGTATTTT; j_call: TRBJ2-3; clone_size: NA; v_call: TRBV4-3; d_call: NA
cdr3_aa: CATKTSAPYNEQFF; cdr3_nt: TGTGCCACTAAGACTAGCGCGCCCTACAATGAGCAGTTCTTC; j_call: TRBJ2-1; clone_size: NA; v_call: TRBV24-1; d_call: TRBD2
cdr3_aa: CASSVVRVGEAFF; cdr3_nt: TGTGCCAGCAGTGTCGTGCGGGTAGGTGAAGCTTTCTTT; j_call: TRBJ1-1; clone_size: many; v_call: TRBV7-2; d_call: NA
cdr3_aa: CASSLGGTGRNQPQHF; cdr3_nt: TGTGCCAGCAGCTTAGGAGGGACAGGGCGAAATCAGCCCCAGCATTTT; j_call: TRBJ1-5; clone_size: NA; v_call: TRBV7-9; d_call: TRBD1
cdr3_aa: CASSSGTSGIGEQYF; cdr3_nt: TGTGCCAGCAGCTCCGGGACTAGCGGGATCGGCGAGCAGTACTTC; j_call: TRBJ2-7; clone_size: many; v_call: TRBV4-2; d_call: TRBD2
cdr3_aa: CAISEGLTKYSYEQYF; cdr3_nt: TGTGCCATCAGTGAGGGACTAACAAAATACTCCTACGAGCAGTACTTC; j_call: TRBJ2-7; clone_size: once; v_call: TRBV10-3; d_call: NA
cdr3_aa: CASSYSTGAYTGELFF; cdr3_nt: TGTGCCAGCAGTTACTCGACAGGGGCCTACACCGGGGAGCTGTTTTTT; j_call: TRBJ2-2; clone_size: many; v_call: TRBV6-5; d_call: TRBD1
cdr3_aa: CASSLELTYEQYF; cdr3_nt: TGTGCCAGCAGCTTGGAACTTACCTACGAGCAGTACTTC; j_call: TRBJ2-7; clone_size: NA; v_call: TRBV7-2; d_call: NA